Listed below are T cell receptor beta chains from one sample, sequenced in a study of Tregs in tolerant kidney transplant recipients. Generated by immunoSEQ multiplex PCR, the TCRdb table keeps only in-frame clones and is missing some. The sample includes about 240,000 clones, 65% to 85% of them seen just once. Sequences were obtained from CD4+ T cells from blood. These receptor sequences come from a human donor in good health. CDR3s include the opening cysteine and the closing phenylalanine or tryptophan. A D gene is named only where the DNA matches it firmly. Clone size is stated in some rows and not others, as once, few, many or a class when expanded.

D	V	size	J	DNA	CDR3
TRBD1	TRBV6-6	-	TRBJ1-5	TGTGCCAGCAGGATCGCACAGGGGGCGAGTCAGCCCCAGCATTTT	CASRIAQGASQPQHF
-	TRBV2	-	TRBJ2-3	TGTGCCAGCAGTGAAGAACCAGATACGCAGTATTTT	CASSEEPDTQYF
-	TRBV6-5	few	TRBJ2-1	TGTGCCAGCAGTTCCACCCTTTCCGGGCAGGGGTGGGAGCAGTTCTTC	CASSSTLSGQGWEQFF
-	TRBV13	-	TRBJ2-7	TGTGCCAGCAGCTTAAAGTTCCGCTACGAGCAGTACTTC	CASSLKFRYEQYF
TRBD1	TRBV19	-	TRBJ1-2	TGTGCCAGTAGTATAGCGGGGGGACAGCCAAACTATGGCTACACCTTC	CASSIAGGQPNYGYTF
-	TRBV19	-	TRBJ1-5	TGTGCCAGTAGCCGTCCGGGAGATAGCAATCAGCCCCAGCATTTT	CASSRPGDSNQPQHF
TRBD2	TRBV7-3	-	TRBJ2-3	TGTGCCAGCAGCTTAACAGCGGGGGGAAGCACAGATACGCAGTATTTT	CASSLTAGGSTDTQYF
-	TRBV6-4	-	TRBJ2-1	TGTGCCAGCAGTGACGGACTCCACTCCTACAATGAGCAGTTCTTC	CASSDGLHSYNEQFF
TRBD1	TRBV18	-	TRBJ1-1	TGTGCCAGCTCACCTTACCGGGACAGGGTTATTAATCAGAACACTGAAGCTTTCTTT	CASSPYRDRVINQNTEAFF
-	TRBV7-6	-	TRBJ1-4	TGTGCCAGCAGCTACGGACAGAATGAAAAACTGTTTTTT	CASSYGQNEKLFF
-	TRBV7-9	-	TRBJ2-1	TGTGCCAGCAGCTTATTGGGAGTTCGGAACAATGAGCAGTTCTTC	CASSLLGVRNNEQFF
-	TRBV19	-	TRBJ2-6	TGTGCCAGTAGTAACGTGGGGACCTTATACTCTGGGGCCAACGTCCTGACTTTC	CASSNVGTLYSGANVLTF
TRBD2	TRBV6-5	-	TRBJ2-7	TGTGCCAGCAGTTACGCGCTAGCGGGGGGCGTCTACGAGCAGTACTTC	CASSYALAGGVYEQYF
-	TRBV7-9	-	TRBJ1-1	TGTGCCAGCATCCCTTCAGGGAACACTGAAGCTTTCTTT	CASIPSGNTEAFF
-	TRBV10-1	-	TRBJ2-3	TGCGCCAGCAGTGATGGCGGGGGCACAGATACGCAGTATTTT	CASSDGGGTDTQYF
-	TRBV6-5	few	TRBJ1-1	TGTGCCAGCAGTTACGTACCCCTCGGCACTGAAGCTTTCTTT	CASSYVPLGTEAFF
-	TRBV27	once	TRBJ1-1	TGTGCCAGCAGTTTATACCCCCGCAGGGGCGGGAACACTGAAGCTTTCTTT	CASSLYPRRGGNTEAFF
TRBD2	TRBV28	-	TRBJ2-5	TGTGCCAGCAGAACGGCGGGGGATCAAGAGACCCAGTACTTC	CASRTAGDQETQYF
-	TRBV2	few	TRBJ2-7	TGTGCCAGCAGTGATCCCCAAGGGGCAACCTACGAGCAGTACTTC	CASSDPQGATYEQYF
TRBD2	TRBV7-9	-	TRBJ2-2	TGTGCCAGCAGCTCCCCGGGACTAGGGGGGATGTTGGGCACCGGGGAGCTGTTTTTT	CASSSPGLGGMLGTGELFF
-	TRBV5-1	once	TRBJ2-5	TGCGCCAGCAGCTTGGTTGTTGGGGGTGGAGAGACCCAGTACTTC	CASSLVVGGGETQYF
-	TRBV10-2	-	TRBJ1-2	TGCGCCAGCACCGAAGGGAGGAACTATGGCTACACCTTC	CASTEGRNYGYTF
TRBD1	TRBV5-4	-	TRBJ1-2	TGTGCCAGCAGTCTTACAGGGGCCTATGGCTACACCTTC	CASSLTGAYGYTF